This T cell receptor beta chain emerged from a study of ipilimumab plus nivolumab after autologous stem cell transplantation. Sequencing was performed with immunoSEQ multiplex PCR; in TCRdb, only in-frame clones are kept and a portion is missing. The table records tens of thousands of clones, under 85% of them present only once. This clone was counted a few times. The sample consisted of PBMCs, taken in a trial of ipilimumab plus nivolumab as post-transplant consolidation. The clonotype originates from a male donor with diffuse large B-cell lymphoma.

CDR3 loop: CASNPRRNEQYF. Here the CDR3 DNA reads TGTGCCAGCAACCCCCGACGTAACGAGCAGTACTTC. The genes are TRBV27 and TRBJ2-7; D ambiguous. Germline-derived CDR1 and CDR2 are MNHEY and SMNVEV (reference sequence). This CDR3 has 12 residues. The germline V and J ends were trimmed by 7 bases and 5 bases, with 12 bases remaining between them.